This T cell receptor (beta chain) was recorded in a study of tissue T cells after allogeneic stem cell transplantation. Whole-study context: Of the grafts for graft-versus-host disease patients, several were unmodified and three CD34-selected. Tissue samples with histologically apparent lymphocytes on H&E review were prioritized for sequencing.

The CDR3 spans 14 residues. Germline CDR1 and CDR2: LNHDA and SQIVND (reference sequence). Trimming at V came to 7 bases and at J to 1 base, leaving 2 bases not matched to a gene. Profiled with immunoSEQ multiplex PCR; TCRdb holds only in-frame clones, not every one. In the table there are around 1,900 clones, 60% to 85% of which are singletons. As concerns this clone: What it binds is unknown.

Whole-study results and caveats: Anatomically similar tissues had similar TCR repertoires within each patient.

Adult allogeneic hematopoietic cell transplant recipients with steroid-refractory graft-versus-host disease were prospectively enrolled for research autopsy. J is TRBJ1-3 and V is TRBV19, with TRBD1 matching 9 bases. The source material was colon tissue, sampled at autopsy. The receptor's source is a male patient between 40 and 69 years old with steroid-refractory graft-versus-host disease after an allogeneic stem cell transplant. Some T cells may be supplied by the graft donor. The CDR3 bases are TGTGCCAGTACCGGACAGGGGTCTGGAAACACCATATATTTT. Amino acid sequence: CASTGQGSGNTIYF.